Following are 32 T cell receptor beta chains from one sample sequenced in a study of T-cell reconstitution after alpha-beta-depleted transplantation in children. Unique molecular identifiers were incorporated during preparation of the TCRbeta library. TCRdb independently ran MiXCR on the PCR reads; one entry per CDR3 protein. The table lists about 90,000 distinct CDR3 sequences, 15% of them singletons. The sample in question was PBMCs, mostly from graft donor cells, obtained 180 days after TCRalphabeta/CD19-depleted stem cell transplant. These receptors all come from a male patient under 10 years old who had a stem cell transplant for acute lymphoblastic leukemia, so the T cells may come from the graft donor.

This clonotype came up once. The chain recombines TRBV7-9 with TRBJ1-1, with D possibly TRBD1 on 6 matching bases. The germline V gene has CDR1 SEHNR and CDR2 FQNEAQ (reference sequence). Trimming left V 1 base short and J 4 bases short, with 7 bases between. CDR3 size: 13 residues. The CDR3: CASSLEQGTEAFF. CDR3 in DNA: TGTGCCAGCAGCTTAGAACAGGGCACTGAAGCTTTCTTT.

This clonotype was observed a few times. The genes are TRBV7-2 and TRBJ2-6, with D possibly matching TRBD2 (6 bases). V dropped 5 bases and J dropped 1 base, with 12 bases sitting between them. The germline gives CDR1 SGHTA, CDR2 FQGNSA. There are 16 residues in the CDR3. The CDR3 spells CASSVRGESGANVLTF. The CDR3, as DNA: TGTGCCAGCAGCGTCCGCGGGGAGTCTGGGGCCAACGTCCTGACTTTC.

This clonotype turned up a few times. The chain has TRBV20-1 and TRBJ2-3, with 7 bases that match TRBD1. The CDR3 sequence is 14 residues long. Trimming at V came to 6 bases and at J to 2 bases, leaving 8 bases not matched to a gene. CDR1 and CDR2 (germline): DFQATT, SNEGSKA (reference sequence). CDR3 loop: CSAGQDGVTDTQYF. The CDR3 DNA reads as TGCAGTGCCGGACAGGACGGGGTCACAGATACGCAGTATTTT.

This chain uses TRBV10-3 with TRBJ2-5, with TRBD2 matching over 7 bases. With 6 bases clipped from V and 2 bases from J, the junction kept 9 bases outside the gene matches. Germline V gene sequence: CDR1 ENHRY, CDR2 SYGVKD. The CDR3 is 15 residues long. The CDR3 here is CAISARGGLQETQYF. Written as DNA, the CDR3 is TGTGCCATCAGCGCTCGCGGGGGACTTCAAGAGACCCAGTACTTC.

V gene TRBV7-6 combines with J gene TRBJ2-2, with no clear D. CDR1 SGHVS and CDR2 FNYEAQ come from the germline V gene. The CDR3 length is 17 residues. The V gene lost 1 base and the J gene lost 1 base, with 13 bases spanning the gap. CDR3 region: CASSLGPHRVNTGELFF. The CDR3 DNA sequence: TGTGCCAGCAGCTTAGGTCCCCACAGAGTGAACACCGGGGAGCTGTTTTTT.

This chain connects TRBV20-1 to TRBJ2-3; a possible D gene is TRBD2 (7 bases). Trimming shortened V by 2 bases and J by 7 bases, and 19 bases separated the two germline ends. CDR1 is DFQATT, CDR2 SNEGSKA, per germline (reference sequence). The CDR3 is 15 residues long. The CDR3 loop reads CSARTSRGPSNTQYF. In DNA, the CDR3 is TGCAGTGCTAGAACCTCGCGGGGGCCGTCAAATACGCAGTATTTT.

In this sample, this clonotype turned up a few times. In nucleotides, the CDR3 is TGCAGTGCTAGAGACGACAAAACAGCGGGGGTTTATGGGGAGCTGTTTTTT. This codes for CSARDDKTAGVYGELFF. The chain joins TRBV20-1 to TRBJ2-2; 8 positions match TRBD2. Germline V lookup: CDR1 DFQATT, CDR2 SNEGSKA (reference sequence). V was pared by 0 bases and J by 8 bases, with 14 bases of the junction left unmatched. The CDR3 totals 17 residues.

This clonotype was observed many times. This rearrangement joins TRBV7-8 to TRBJ1-5, with D possibly being TRBD1 (5 bases). Germline V gene data show CDR1 as SGHVS and CDR2 as FQNEAQ. The germline V and J ends were trimmed by 4 bases and 1 base, with 14 bases remaining between them. The CDR3 is made up of 16 amino acids. The CDR3 DNA reads TGTGCCAGCAGCTCTGGTGGACATGGAAGCAATCAGCCCCAGCATTTT. Amino acid sequence: CASSSGGHGSNQPQHF.

This clonotype showed up just a few times. This rearrangement joins TRBV20-1 to TRBJ2-7; D unclear. With 6 bases removed from V and 2 bases from J, the gap between germline ends came to 11 bases. The CDR3 runs to 12 residues. Germline V gives CDR1 DFQATT, CDR2 SNEGSKA (reference sequence). CDR3 amino acids: CSAINSPYEQYF. The DNA for the CDR3 is TGCAGTGCCATCAACAGTCCCTACGAGCAGTACTTC.

In this sample, this clonotype turned up once. V usage is TRBV7-2 and J usage is TRBJ1-2, with 8 bases aligning to TRBD1. From germline, CDR1 is SGHTA and CDR2 FQGNSA. V was pared by 0 bases and J by 6 bases, with 3 bases of the junction left unmatched. The CDR3 is 14 amino acids. The CDR3 nucleotides are TGTGCCAGCAGCTTAGCCCTGACAGGGGATGGCTACACCTTC. Translating it yields CASSLALTGDGYTF.

This clonotype was detected only a few times. The rearrangement joins TRBV5-5 to TRBJ2-7, with D maybe TRBD2 (8 bases). CDR3 size: 15 residues. V was trimmed by 1 base and J by 7 bases, leaving 18 bases between them. Germline CDR1 reads SGHKS; CDR2 reads YYEKEE (reference sequence). The CDR3 region has the DNA TGTGCCAGCAGCTTGCGACAGGGACTAGTAGGGGAGCAGTACTTC. This encodes CASSLRQGLVGEQYF.

The rearrangement links TRBV20-1 to TRBJ2-1; possibly TRBD2 for D (6 bases). V was shortened by 0 bases and J by 7 bases, with 16 bases between the two germline ends. Germline V gene data show CDR1 as DFQATT and CDR2 as SNEGSKA (reference sequence). This CDR3 region has 15 residues. CDR3 amino acids: CSARDSTGRGNEQFF. The CDR3 region has the DNA TGCAGTGCTAGAGATTCTACGGGTCGGGGGAATGAGCAGTTCTTC.

This CDR3 reads CASSGRTSHEQFF. For the CDR3, the DNA is TGTGCCAGCAGCGGAAGGACTAGTCATGAGCAGTTCTTC. The gene calls are TRBV9 and TRBJ2-1; 7 positions match TRBD2. Germline V gene sequence: CDR1 SGDLS, CDR2 YYNGEE. J gave up 8 bases and V 3 bases, and 5 bases lay outside the gene matches. CDR3 length equals 13 residues.

This clonotype has just a few counts. This chain joins TRBV3-1 and TRBJ2-7; 9 nucleotides match TRBD1. The CDR3 is 15 residues long. The J segment lost 5 bases and the V segment lost 1 base, leaving 6 bases of the junction unmatched. Germline values: CDR1 LGHDT, CDR2 YNNKEL (reference sequence). In DNA, the CDR3 is TGTGCCAGCAGCCAAGCTGGGACAGGGATCAACGAGCAGTACTTC. Translation gives CASSQAGTGINEQYF.

CDR3 coding DNA: TGTGCCAGCAGTCACCGGGGACTCACCACAGATACGCAGTATTTT. Translated: CASSHRGLTTDTQYF. The rearrangement uses TRBV2 and TRBJ2-3; maybe TRBD2 (6 bases). From germline, CDR1 is SNHLY and CDR2 FYNNEI. CDR3 length equals 15 residues. V shed 5 bases and J shed 2 bases, with 14 bases lying between them.

The rearrangement uses TRBV29-1 and TRBJ2-7; the D gene is possibly TRBD2 (7 bases). Between the trimmed V and J ends, which lost 4 bases and 5 bases, there was a span of 12 bases. Looked up from germline, CDR1 is SQVTM and CDR2 is ANQGSEA. This CDR3 spans 12 amino acids. CDR3 protein: CSVVGGADEQYF. DNA for the CDR3: TGCAGCGTTGTAGGGGGGGCGGACGAGCAGTACTTC.

This rearrangement joins TRBV7-6 to TRBJ2-2; 9 nucleotides agree with TRBD1. This CDR3 is 15 amino acids long. Trimming took 4 bases from V and 8 from J; bases not matched to a gene: 8. Germline V gene sequence: CDR1 SGHVS, CDR2 FNYEAQ. The CDR3 nucleotides read TGTGCCAGCAGCTCCTACCGGGACAGGGAAGGGGAGCTGTTTTTT. It translates to CASSSYRDREGELFF.

The J gene is TRBJ2-3, the V gene TRBV28; TRBD1 might be the D (5 bases). The germline V gene encodes CDR1 MDHEN and CDR2 SYDVKM. The germline V and J ends were trimmed by 3 bases and 0 bases, with 10 bases remaining between them. The CDR3 runs 15 residues. The DNA for the CDR3 is TGTGCCAGCAGTTTTAAAGGGGTTAGCACAGATACGCAGTATTTT. It codes for CASSFKGVSTDTQYF. Full variable domain (remainder filled in from reference TRBV28 and TRBJ2-3): DVKVTQSSRYLVKRTGEKVFLECVQDMDHENMFWYRQDPGLGLRLIYFSYDVKMKEKGDIPEGYSVSREKKERFSLILESASTNQTSMYLCASSFKGVSTDTQYFGPGTRLTVL.

Concerning this clonotype itself: At one of its ends the junction is not consistent with the germline gene, which may arise from a read error. The rearrangement uses TRBV10-3 and TRBJ1-1; tentative D call: TRBD1 (6 bases). Germline CDR1 ENHRY, CDR2 SYGVKD. CDR3 length equals 12 residues. The CDR3 reads CVISESGAEAFF. The CDR3 DNA reads as TGTGTCATCAGTGAGTCGGGGGCCGAAGCTTTCTTT.

This clonotype was seen more than once but under ten times. V usage is TRBV5-1 and J usage is TRBJ1-4; tentative D call: TRBD1 (6 bases). The germline CDR1 and CDR2 sequences are SGHRS and YFSETQ. Trimming shortened V by 3 bases and J by 8 bases, and 14 bases separated the two germline ends. This CDR3 contains 14 residues. CDR3 loop: CASSSGGAGEKLFF. The CDR3 bases are TGCGCCAGCAGCTCCGGGGGGGCAGGAGAAAAACTGTTTTTT.

This sequence joins TRBV18 and TRBJ2-5, with unresolved D. The V end was cut by 1 base, the J end by 5 bases, with 5 bases between. Germline V lookup: CDR1 KGHSH, CDR2 LQKENI. The CDR3 is made up of 12 amino acids. CDR3 in amino acids: CASSPQPETQYF. In nucleotides, the CDR3 is TGTGCCAGCTCACCACAGCCTGAGACCCAGTACTTC. The whole variable domain, remainder taken from reference TRBV18 and TRBJ2-5, is NAGVMQNPRHLVRRRGQEARLRCSPMKGHSHVYWYRQLPEEGLKFMVYLQKENIIDESGMPKERFSAEFPKEGPSILRIQQVVRGDSAAYFCASSPQPETQYFGPGTRLLVL.

This clonotype was detected only a few times. The CDR3 here is CASSLVGGPDTQYF. CDR3 DNA sequence: TGTGCCAGCAGCTTAGTCGGGGGGCCTGATACGCAGTATTTT. V is TRBV7-2 and J is TRBJ2-3; D might be TRBD2 (7 bases). CDR1 is SGHTA and CDR2 is FQGNSA in the germline V gene. CDR3 length equals 14 residues. Deletions cut 1 base from V and 6 bases from J, with 11 bases between.

The J gene is TRBJ2-5, the V gene TRBV12-3 or TRBV12-4; TRBD2 matches at 8 bases. CDR3 length equals 16 residues. Losses at the gene ends were 3 bases for V and 5 bases for J; bases not matched to a gene: 11. Here the CDR3 reads CASSFGIRGGGETQYF. The CDR3 DNA is TGTGCCAGCAGTTTTGGTATCCGGGGGGGCGGGGAGACCCAGTACTTC.

This clonotype has a count of ten or more. This chain links TRBV7-8 with TRBJ2-5; D remains ambiguous. The CDR3 spans 12 residues. Germline V CDR1 and CDR2: SGHVS, FQNEAQ. With 4 bases removed from V and 5 bases from J, the gap between germline ends came to 8 bases. This CDR3 is CASSYVMETQYF. The DNA for the CDR3 is TGTGCCAGCAGCTATGTAATGGAGACCCAGTACTTC.

This chain uses TRBV3-1 with TRBJ2-3; TRBD1 matches at 9 bases. With 4 bases clipped from V and 1 base from J, the junction kept 3 bases outside the gene matches. The CDR3 length is 15 residues. The V gene's germline CDR1 is LGHDT and CDR2 YNNKEL (reference sequence). The chain's CDR3 is CASSLRDRGTDTQYF. Here the CDR3 DNA reads TGTGCCAGCAGCCTCCGGGACAGGGGCACAGATACGCAGTATTTT.

This clonotype has just a few counts. The chain carries TRBV27 and TRBJ2-7, with D possibly TRBD2 on 7 matching bases. CDR1 and CDR2 (germline): MNHEY, SMNVEV (reference sequence). Between the trimmed V and J ends, which lost 7 bases and 6 bases, there was a span of 16 bases. The CDR3 is 13 residues long. The CDR3 is CASNRGGAREQYF. CDR3 DNA: TGTGCCAGCAACCGTGGGGGGGCACGCGAGCAGTACTTC.

The genes are TRBV6-5 and TRBJ2-7, with D perhaps given as TRBD1 or TRBD2 (5 bases each). The germline V and J ends were trimmed by 5 bases and 7 bases, with 18 bases remaining between them. Germline-derived CDR1 and CDR2 are MNHEY and SVGAGI. The CDR3 contains 14 residues. The CDR3: CASSHWDGQEEQYF. The CDR3, as DNA: TGTGCCAGCAGTCACTGGGACGGCCAGGAGGAGCAGTACTTC.

This clonotype has only a few counts. This chain links TRBV20-1 with TRBJ1-5; D ambiguous. There are 14 residues in the CDR3. V was cut by 0 bases and J by 3 bases, with 9 bases left in between. Germline V gives CDR1 DFQATT, CDR2 SNEGSKA (reference sequence). CDR3 DNA sequence: TGCAGTGCTAGAGATCAATCGTTCAATCAGCCCCAGCATTTT. Translated: CSARDQSFNQPQHF.

The chain employs TRBV5-4 and TRBJ2-5; D might be TRBD1 (7 bases). There are 15 residues in the CDR3. Germline V gene lookup returns CDR1 SGHNT and CDR2 YYREEE (reference sequence). V was trimmed by 0 bases and J by 5 bases, leaving 14 bases between them. The CDR3 coding sequence is TGTGCCAGCAGCTTGGAGCCAGGGGGGATGGAGACCCAGTACTTC. It yields the protein CASSLEPGGMETQYF. The variable domain in full, completed from reference TRBV5-4 and TRBJ2-5, reads ETGVTQSPTHLIKTRGQQVTLRCSSQSGHNTVSWYQQALGQGPQFIFQYYREEENGRGNFPPRFSGLQFPNYSSELNVNALELDDSALYLCASSLEPGGMETQYFGPGTRLLVL.

This clonotype has just a few counts. The CDR3 region has the DNA TGCGCCAGCAGCTTGCTGCGGGGGGGAGGCACAGATACGCAGTATTTT. As protein: CASSLLRGGGTDTQYF. The chain is built from TRBV5-1 and TRBJ2-3; 9 nucleotides match TRBD2. V shed 1 base, J shed 1 base, and the junction held 4 bases outside the gene matches. From germline, CDR1 is SGHRS and CDR2 YFSETQ. This CDR3 comprises 16 residues.

This clonotype was detected a few times. The chain has TRBV2 and TRBJ1-5; D remains unclear. The germline gives CDR1 SNHLY, CDR2 FYNNEI. The CDR3 sequence is 14 residues long. The V end was cut by 0 bases, the J end by 7 bases, with 10 bases between. CDR3: CASSEALKSQPQHF. The CDR3 DNA reads as TGTGCCAGCAGTGAAGCGCTGAAATCGCAGCCCCAGCATTTT.

This clonotype came up a few times. The CDR3 DNA sequence: TGCAGCTCCACGCCGGGGGGGCAAGAGACCCAGTACTTC. It codes for CSSTPGGQETQYF. The chain recombines TRBV29-1 with TRBJ2-5; 8 positions match TRBD2. The CDR3 is 13 amino acids. The germline gives CDR1 SQVTM, CDR2 ANQGSEA. With V trimmed by 8 bases and J by 2 bases, 7 bases remained unmatched. Using reference TRBV29-1 and TRBJ2-5 for the parts outside the CDR3, the full variable domain is SAVISQKPSRDICQRGTSLTIQCQVDSQVTMMFWYRQQPGQSLTLIATANQGSEATYESGFVIDKFPISRPNLTFSTLTVSNMSPEDSSIYLCSSTPGGQETQYFGPGTRLLVL.